The text below deals with one T cell receptor (beta chain). Before the COVID-19 pandemic, during about 2010-2018, CD4+ T cells were taken from unexposed donors. Cryopreserved PBMCs were CD4-enriched, then split into naive and memory cells. This specimen belongs to a study of CD4 T cells in relation to SARS-CoV-2 and coronaviruses. Study summary: Shared crossreactive spike epitopes were mapped to their HLA restriction.

Naive and memory CD4+ T cell DNA was deep-sequenced without culture. Profiled with immunoSEQ multiplex PCR; TCRdb holds only in-frame clones, not every one. The sample records 60,000 to 75,000 clones, more than 80% being singletons. CDR1 and CDR2 (germline): LGHDT, YNNKEL (reference sequence). The CDR3 length is 12 residues. V lost 4 bases, J lost 3 bases, and 6 bases lay in between. The chain is built from TRBV3-1 (or the pseudogene TRBV3-2) and TRBJ1-2, with D hard to call. This sequence was found in a human donor in good health. The sequenced material came from naive CD4+ T cells from PBMCs. The subset is: naive CD4+ T cells isolated by negative enrichment. The DNA for the CDR3 is TGTGCCAGCAGCCTGACGGACTATGGCTACACCTTC. It specifies CASSLTDYGYTF.